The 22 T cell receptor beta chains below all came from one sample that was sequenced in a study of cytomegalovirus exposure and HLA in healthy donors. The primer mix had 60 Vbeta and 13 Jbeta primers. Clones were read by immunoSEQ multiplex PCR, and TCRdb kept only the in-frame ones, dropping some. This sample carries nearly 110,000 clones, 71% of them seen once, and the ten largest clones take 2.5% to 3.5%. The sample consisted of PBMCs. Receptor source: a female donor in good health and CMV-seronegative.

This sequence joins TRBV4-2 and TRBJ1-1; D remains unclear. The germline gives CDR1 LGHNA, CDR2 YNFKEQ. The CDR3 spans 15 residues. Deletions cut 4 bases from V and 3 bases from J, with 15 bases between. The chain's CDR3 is CASSLSSFMDTEAFF. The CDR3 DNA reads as TGTGCCAGCAGCCTCAGTTCGTTTATGGACACTGAAGCTTTCTTT.

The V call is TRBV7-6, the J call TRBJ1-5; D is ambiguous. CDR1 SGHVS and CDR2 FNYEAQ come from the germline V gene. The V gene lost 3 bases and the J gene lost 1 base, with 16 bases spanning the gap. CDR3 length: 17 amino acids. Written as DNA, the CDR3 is TGTGCCAGCAGCTTGGCGGATTCCATTGCGAGCAATCAGCCCCAGCATTTT. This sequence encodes CASSLADSIASNQPQHF. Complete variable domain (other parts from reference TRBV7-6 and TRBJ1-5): GAGVSQSPRYKVTKRGQDVALRCDPISGHVSLYWYRQALGQGPEFLTYFNYEAQQDKSGLPNDRFSAERPEGSISTLTIQRTEQRDSAMYRCASSLADSIASNQPQHFGDGTRLSIL.

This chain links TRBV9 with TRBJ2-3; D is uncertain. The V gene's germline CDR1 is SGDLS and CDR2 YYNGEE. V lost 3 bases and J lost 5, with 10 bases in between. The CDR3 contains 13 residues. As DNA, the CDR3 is TGTGCCAGCAGCGGGCCGTATGAAGATACGCAGTATTTT. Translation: CASSGPYEDTQYF. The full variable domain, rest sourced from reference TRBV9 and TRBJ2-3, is DSGVTQTPKHLITATGQRVTLRCSPRSGDLSVYWYQQSLDQGLQFLIQYYNGEERAKGNILERFSAQQFPDLHSELNLSSLELGDSALYFCASSGPYEDTQYFGPGTRLTVL.

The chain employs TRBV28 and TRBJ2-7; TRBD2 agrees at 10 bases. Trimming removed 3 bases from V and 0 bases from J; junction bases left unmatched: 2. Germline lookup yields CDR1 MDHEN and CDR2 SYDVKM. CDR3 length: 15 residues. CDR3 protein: CASSLASGSSYEQYF. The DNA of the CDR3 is TGTGCCAGCAGTTTGGCTAGCGGGAGCTCCTACGAGCAGTACTTC.

The CDR3: CAWRPRSQSAYNEQFF. DNA of the CDR3: TGTGCCTGGAGGCCCCGTAGCCAGTCGGCCTACAATGAGCAGTTCTTC. The gene calls are TRBV30 and TRBJ2-1, with D unresolved. Germline CDR1 is GTSNPN and CDR2 is SVGIG (reference sequence). V shed 3 bases and J shed 2 bases, with 17 bases lying between them. The CDR3 length is 16 residues. The whole variable domain, filled in from reference TRBV30 and TRBJ2-1, reads SQTIHQWPATLVQPVGSPLSLECTVEGTSNPNLYWYRQAAGRGLQLLFYSVGIGQISSEVPQNLSASRPQDRQFILSSKKLLLSDSGFYLCAWRPRSQSAYNEQFFGPGTRLTVL.

In nucleotides, the CDR3 is TGTGCCAGCAGCAGACTAGCGGGCCCGAACGGGGGGACCTACAATGAGCAGTTCTTC. This sequence encodes CASSRLAGPNGGTYNEQFF. The rearrangement uses TRBV4-2 and TRBJ2-1; TRBD2 aligns across 10 bases. J gave up 2 bases and V 5 bases, and 15 bases lay outside the gene matches. The CDR3 has 19 residues. CDR1 and CDR2 from the germline V gene are LGHNA and YNFKEQ.

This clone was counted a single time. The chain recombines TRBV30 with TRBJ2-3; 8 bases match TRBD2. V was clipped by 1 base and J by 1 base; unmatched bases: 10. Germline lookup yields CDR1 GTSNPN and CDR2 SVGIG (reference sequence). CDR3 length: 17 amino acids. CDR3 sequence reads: CAWSGLLAGSGTDTQYF. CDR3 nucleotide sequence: TGTGCCTGGAGTGGCCTTTTAGCGGGATCTGGCACAGATACGCAGTATTTT.

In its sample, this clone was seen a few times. The CDR3 region is CASSRQGYDEKLFF. DNA for the CDR3: TGCGCCAGCAGCAGGCAGGGGTATGATGAAAAACTGTTTTTT. This chain connects TRBV4-3 to TRBJ1-4; D might be TRBD1 (6 bases). The CDR3 has 14 amino acids. The germline V gene encodes CDR1 LGHNA and CDR2 YSLEER. Trimming took 5 bases from V and 6 from J, leaving 13 bases between them.

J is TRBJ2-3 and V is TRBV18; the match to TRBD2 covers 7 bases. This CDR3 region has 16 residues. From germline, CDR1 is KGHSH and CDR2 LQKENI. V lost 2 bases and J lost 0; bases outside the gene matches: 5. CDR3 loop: CASSPSGDSSTDTQYF. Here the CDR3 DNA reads TGTGCCAGCTCACCAAGCGGGGACTCTAGCACAGATACGCAGTATTTT.

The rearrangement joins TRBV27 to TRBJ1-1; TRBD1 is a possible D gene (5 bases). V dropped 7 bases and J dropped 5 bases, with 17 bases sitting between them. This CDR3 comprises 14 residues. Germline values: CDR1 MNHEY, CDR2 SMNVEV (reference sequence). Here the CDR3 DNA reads TGTGCCAGCATTCCCGTGGGGGGAGGGACTGAAGCTTTCTTT. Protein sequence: CASIPVGGGTEAFF.

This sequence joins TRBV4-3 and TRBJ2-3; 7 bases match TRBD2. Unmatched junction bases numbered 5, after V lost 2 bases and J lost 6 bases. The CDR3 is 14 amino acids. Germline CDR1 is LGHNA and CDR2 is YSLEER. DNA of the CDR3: TGCGCCAGCAGCCAAAGTTGGGAGGGGGATACGCAGTATTTT. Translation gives CASSQSWEGDTQYF.

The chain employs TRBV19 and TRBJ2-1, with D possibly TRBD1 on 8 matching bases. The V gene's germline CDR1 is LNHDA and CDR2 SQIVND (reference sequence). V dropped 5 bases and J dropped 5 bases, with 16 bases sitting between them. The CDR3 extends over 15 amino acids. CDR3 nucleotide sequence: TGTGCCAGTAGTGCACAGGGGGGGAGACACAATGAGCAGTTCTTC. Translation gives CASSAQGGRHNEQFF.

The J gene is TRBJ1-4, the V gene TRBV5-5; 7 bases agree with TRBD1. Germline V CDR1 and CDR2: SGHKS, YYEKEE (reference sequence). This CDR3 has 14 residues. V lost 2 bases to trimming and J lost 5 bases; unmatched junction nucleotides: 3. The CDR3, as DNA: TGTGCCAGCAGCTTCGGACAGGAGAATGAAAAACTGTTTTTT. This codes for CASSFGQENEKLFF.

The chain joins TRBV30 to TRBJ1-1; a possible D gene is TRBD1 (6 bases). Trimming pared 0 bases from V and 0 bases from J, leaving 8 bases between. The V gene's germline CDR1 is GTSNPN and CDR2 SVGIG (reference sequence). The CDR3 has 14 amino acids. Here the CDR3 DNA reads TGTGCCTGGAGTGTGGACAGCATGAACACTGAAGCTTTCTTT. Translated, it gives CAWSVDSMNTEAFF.

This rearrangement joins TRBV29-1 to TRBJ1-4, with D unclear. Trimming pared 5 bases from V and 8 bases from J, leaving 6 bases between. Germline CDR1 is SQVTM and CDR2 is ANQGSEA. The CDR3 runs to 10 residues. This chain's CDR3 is CSVLSEKLFF. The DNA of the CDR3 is TGCAGCGTTCTCTCGGAAAAACTGTTTTTT.

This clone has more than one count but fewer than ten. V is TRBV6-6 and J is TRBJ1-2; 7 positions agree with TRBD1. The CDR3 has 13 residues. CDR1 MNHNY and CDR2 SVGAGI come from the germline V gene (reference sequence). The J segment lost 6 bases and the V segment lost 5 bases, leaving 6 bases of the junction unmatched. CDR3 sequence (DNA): TGTGCCAGCAGTCCTACAGGGGAGGATGGCTACACCTTC. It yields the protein CASSPTGEDGYTF.

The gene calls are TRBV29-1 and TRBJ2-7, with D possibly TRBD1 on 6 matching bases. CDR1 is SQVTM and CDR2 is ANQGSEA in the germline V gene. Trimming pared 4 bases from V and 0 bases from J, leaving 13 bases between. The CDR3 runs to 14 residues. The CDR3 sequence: CSVGGHPNSYEQYF. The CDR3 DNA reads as TGCAGCGTTGGGGGACACCCGAACTCCTACGAGCAGTACTTC.

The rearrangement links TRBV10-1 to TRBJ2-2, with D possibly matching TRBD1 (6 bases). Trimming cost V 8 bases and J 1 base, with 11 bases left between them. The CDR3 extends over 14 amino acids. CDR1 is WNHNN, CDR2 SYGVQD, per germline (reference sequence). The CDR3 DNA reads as TGCGCCAGCCGAGAACAGGGGAACACCGGGGAGCTGTTTTTT. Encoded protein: CASREQGNTGELFF.

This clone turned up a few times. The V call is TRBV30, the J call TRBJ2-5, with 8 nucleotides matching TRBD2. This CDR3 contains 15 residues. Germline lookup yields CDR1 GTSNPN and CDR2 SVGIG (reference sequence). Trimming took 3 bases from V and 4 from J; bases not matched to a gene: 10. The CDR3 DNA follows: TGTGCCTGGAGAGGGACCGGGACTAGGGGAGAGACCCAGTACTTC. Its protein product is CAWRGTGTRGETQYF.

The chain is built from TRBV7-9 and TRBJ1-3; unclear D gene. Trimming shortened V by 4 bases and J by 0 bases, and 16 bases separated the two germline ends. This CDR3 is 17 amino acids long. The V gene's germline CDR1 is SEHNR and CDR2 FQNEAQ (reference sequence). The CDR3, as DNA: TGTGCCAGCAGCTCCCGTGTGGGCGACAACTCTGGAAACACCATATATTTT. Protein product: CASSSRVGDNSGNTIYF.

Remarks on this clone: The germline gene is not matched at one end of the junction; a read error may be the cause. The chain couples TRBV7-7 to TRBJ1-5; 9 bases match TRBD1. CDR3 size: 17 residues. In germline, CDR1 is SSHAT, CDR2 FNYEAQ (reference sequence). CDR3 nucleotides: TGTGCTAGCAGCCCGAGGACAGGGGTCTTTGGCAATCAGCCCCAGCATTTT. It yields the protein CASSPRTGVFGNQPQHF.

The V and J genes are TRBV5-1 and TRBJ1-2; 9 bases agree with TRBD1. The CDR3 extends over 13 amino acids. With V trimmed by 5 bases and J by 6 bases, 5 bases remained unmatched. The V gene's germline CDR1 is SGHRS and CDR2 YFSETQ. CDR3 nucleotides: TGCGCCAGCAGGGACAGGGGCGTCAATGGCTACACCTTC. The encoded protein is CASRDRGVNGYTF.